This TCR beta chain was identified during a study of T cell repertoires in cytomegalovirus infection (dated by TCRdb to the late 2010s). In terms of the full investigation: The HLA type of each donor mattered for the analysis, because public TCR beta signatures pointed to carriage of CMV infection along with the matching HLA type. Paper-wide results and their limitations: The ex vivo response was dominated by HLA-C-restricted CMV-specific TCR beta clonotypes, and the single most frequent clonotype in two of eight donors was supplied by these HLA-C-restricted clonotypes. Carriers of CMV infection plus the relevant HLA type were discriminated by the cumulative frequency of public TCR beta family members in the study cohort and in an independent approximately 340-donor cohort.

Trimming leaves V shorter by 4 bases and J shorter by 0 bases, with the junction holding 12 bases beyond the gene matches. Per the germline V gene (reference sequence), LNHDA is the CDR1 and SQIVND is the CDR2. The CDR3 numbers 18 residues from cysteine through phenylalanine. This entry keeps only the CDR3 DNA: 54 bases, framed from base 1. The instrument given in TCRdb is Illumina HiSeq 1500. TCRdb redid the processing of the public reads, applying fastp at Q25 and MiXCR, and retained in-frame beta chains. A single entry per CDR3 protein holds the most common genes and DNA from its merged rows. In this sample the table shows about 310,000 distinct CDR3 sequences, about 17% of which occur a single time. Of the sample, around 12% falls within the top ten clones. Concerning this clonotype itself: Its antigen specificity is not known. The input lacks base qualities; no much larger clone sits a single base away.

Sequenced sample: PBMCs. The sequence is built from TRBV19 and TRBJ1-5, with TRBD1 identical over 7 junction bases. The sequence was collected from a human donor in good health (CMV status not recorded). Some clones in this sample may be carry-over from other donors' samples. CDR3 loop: CASSTHGGGADSNQPQHF. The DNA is TGTGCCAGTAGTACCCATGGAGGGGGCGCCGATAGCAATCAGCCCCAGCATTTT.